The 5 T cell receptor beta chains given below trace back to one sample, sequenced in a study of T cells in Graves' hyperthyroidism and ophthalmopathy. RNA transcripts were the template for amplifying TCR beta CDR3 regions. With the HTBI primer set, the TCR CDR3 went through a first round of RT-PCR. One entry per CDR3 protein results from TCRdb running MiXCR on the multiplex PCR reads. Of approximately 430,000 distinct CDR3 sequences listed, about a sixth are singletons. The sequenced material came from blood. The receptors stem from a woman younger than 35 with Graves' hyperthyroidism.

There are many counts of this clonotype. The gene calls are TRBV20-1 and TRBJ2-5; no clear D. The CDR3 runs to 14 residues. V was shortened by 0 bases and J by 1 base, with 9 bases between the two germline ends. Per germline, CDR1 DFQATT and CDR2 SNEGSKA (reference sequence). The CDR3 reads CSARDPATQETQYF. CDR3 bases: TGCAGTGCTAGAGATCCCGCTACCCAAGAGACCCAGTACTTC.

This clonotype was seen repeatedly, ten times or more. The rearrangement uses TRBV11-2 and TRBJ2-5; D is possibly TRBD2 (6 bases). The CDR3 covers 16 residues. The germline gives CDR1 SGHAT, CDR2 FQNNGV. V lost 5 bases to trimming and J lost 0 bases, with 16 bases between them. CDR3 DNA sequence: TGTGCCAGCAGCCCCGCAGGGAGGAGGGACCAAGAGACCCAGTACTTC. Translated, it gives CASSPAGRRDQETQYF.

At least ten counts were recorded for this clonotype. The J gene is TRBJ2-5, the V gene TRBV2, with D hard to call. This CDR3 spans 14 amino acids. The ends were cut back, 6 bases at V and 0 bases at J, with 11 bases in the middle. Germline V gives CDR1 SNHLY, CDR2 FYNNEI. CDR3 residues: CASRRKINQETQYF. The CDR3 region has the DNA TGTGCCAGCAGGAGGAAGATTAACCAAGAGACCCAGTACTTC.

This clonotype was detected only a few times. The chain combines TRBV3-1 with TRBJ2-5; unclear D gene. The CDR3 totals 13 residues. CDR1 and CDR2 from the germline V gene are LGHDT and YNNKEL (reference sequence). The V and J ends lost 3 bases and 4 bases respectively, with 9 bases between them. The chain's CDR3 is CASSHRAPETQYF. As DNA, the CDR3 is TGTGCCAGCAGCCACCGGGCTCCAGAGACCCAGTACTTC.

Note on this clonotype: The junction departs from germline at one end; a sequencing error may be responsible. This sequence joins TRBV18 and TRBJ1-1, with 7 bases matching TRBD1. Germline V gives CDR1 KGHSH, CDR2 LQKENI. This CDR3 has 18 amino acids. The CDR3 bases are TGTGCCAGCTCACCTACTCCGGGGACAGTTACCATGAACACTGAAACTTTCTTT. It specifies CASSPTPGTVTMNTETFF.